This paragraph reports one T cell receptor beta chain. These data originate in a study of regulatory T cells in long-lasting Graves disease. Study in general: The study enrolled newly diagnosed Graves' patients on antithyroid drugs under 3 months.

Relying on iRepertoire HTBI primers and Arm-PCR of CDR3 regions, the team built TCR beta libraries. Authors' processing steps: Among the samples, approximately 60 TRBV and around 15 TRBJ segments were identified. TCRdb recomputed calls from the multiplex PCR reads with MiXCR, one row per CDR3 protein. The V and J calls, along with clone size, are taken from TCRdb and not from the paper's own processing. This repertoire shows 250,000 to 400,000 distinct CDR3 sequences, under 20% found once; its top ten account for 38%. Time point denoted: newly diagnosed GD, antithyroid drugs for less than 3 months. PBMC-extracted RNA yielded the TCR library. CDR1 and CDR2 (germline): MNHGY, SVAAGI. The CDR3 consists of 14 residues. V lost 3 bases to trimming and J lost 4 bases, with 12 bases between them.

The sequence derives from a female donor with Graves disease. The chain recombines TRBV6-9 with TRBJ1-2, with TRBD1 as a possible D gene (5 bases). The sample in question was peripheral blood mononuclear cells (PBMCs), obtained at new diagnosis, from a patient treated with antithyroid drugs. This CDR3 is CASSYSERGYGYTF. For the CDR3, the DNA is TGTGCCAGCAGTTACTCTGAGAGGGGCTATGGCTACACCTTC.